Sequencing of this T cell receptor beta chain was carried out in a study of response to subunit inactivated influenza vaccine. Overall study findings and caveats: That few new T cells are recruited by each seasonal influenza vaccination was the authors' suggestion.

TCRdb re-derived calls from the RT-PCR reads in MiXCR, one entry per CDR3 protein. The data contain about half a million distinct CDR3 sequences, about 25% of them singletons. Germline V CDR1 and CDR2: SGHRS, YFSETQ. The CDR3 runs to 14 residues. V was clipped by 1 base and J by 5 bases; unmatched bases: 5. A note on this clonotype: Its antigen is still unknown.

This specimen was CD4+ T cells sorted from PBMCs, taken approximately 5 days after vaccination. V is TRBV5-1 and J is TRBJ2-7; TRBD1 aligns across 8 bases. The clonotype originates from a man in his forties or fifties who received an inactivated influenza vaccine. The CDR3 sequence: CASSLNRGVNEQYF. DNA of the CDR3: TGCGCCAGCAGCTTGAACAGGGGGGTCAACGAGCAGTACTTC.